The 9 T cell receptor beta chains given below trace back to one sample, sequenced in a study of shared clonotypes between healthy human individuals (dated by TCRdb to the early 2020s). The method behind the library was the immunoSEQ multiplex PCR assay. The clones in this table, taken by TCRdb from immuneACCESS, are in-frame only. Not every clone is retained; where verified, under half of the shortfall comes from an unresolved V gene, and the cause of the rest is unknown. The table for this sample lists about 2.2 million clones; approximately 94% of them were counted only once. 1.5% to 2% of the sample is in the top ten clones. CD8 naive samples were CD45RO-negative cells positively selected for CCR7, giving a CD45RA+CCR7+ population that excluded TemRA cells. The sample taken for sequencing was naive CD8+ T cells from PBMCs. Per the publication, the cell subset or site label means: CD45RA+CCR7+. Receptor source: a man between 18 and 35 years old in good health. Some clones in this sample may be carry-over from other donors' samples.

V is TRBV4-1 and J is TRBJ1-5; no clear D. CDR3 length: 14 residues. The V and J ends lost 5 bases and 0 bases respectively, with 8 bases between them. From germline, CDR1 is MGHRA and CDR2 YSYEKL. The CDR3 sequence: CASSARYSNQPQHF. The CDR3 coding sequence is TGCGCCAGCAGCGCGAGGTATAGCAATCAGCCCCAGCATTTT.

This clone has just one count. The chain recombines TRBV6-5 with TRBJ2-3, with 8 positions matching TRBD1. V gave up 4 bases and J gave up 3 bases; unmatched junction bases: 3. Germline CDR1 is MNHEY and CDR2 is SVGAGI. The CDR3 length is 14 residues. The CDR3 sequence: CASSSDRGTDTQYF. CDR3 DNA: TGTGCCAGCAGTTCCGACAGGGGAACAGATACGCAGTATTTT.

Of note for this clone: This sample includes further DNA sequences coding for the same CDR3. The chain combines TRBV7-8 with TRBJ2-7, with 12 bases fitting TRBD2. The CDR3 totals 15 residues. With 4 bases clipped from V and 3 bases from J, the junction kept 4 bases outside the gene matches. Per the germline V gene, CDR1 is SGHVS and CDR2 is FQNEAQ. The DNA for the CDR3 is TGTGCCAGCAGCTCCCCGGGACTAGCGGGCTACGAGCAGTACTTC. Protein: CASSSPGLAGYEQYF.

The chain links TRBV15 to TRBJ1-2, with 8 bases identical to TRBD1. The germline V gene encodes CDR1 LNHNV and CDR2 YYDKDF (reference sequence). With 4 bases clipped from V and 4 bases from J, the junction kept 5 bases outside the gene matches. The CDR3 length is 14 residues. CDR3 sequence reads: CATSTRDRGYGYTF. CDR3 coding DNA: TGTGCCACCAGCACTCGAGACAGGGGCTATGGCTACACCTTC.

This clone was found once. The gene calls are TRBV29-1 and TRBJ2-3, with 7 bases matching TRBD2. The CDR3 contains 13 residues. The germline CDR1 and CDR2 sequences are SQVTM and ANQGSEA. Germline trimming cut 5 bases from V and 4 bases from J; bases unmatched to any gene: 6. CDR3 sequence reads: CSVSGAEPDTQYF. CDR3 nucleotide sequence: TGCAGCGTTAGCGGGGCGGAACCAGATACGCAGTATTTT.

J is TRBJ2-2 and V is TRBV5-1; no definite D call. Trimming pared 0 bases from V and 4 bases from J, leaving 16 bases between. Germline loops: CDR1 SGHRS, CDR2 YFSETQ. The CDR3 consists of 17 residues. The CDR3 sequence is CASSLAAKYRGTGELFF. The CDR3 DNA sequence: TGCGCCAGCAGCTTGGCCGCTAAGTACCGTGGCACCGGGGAGCTGTTTTTT. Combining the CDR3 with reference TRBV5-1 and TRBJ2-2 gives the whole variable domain KAGVTQTPRYLIKTRGQQVTLSCSPISGHRSVSWYQQTPGQGLQFLFEYFSETQRNKGNFPGRFSGRQFSNSRSEMNVSTLELGDSALYLCASSLAAKYRGTGELFFGEGSRLTVL.

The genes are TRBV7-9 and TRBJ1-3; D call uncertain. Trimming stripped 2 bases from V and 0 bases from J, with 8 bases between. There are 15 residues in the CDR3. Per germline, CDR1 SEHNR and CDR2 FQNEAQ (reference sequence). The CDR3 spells CASSLTADSGNTIYF. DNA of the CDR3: TGTGCCAGCAGCTTAACAGCCGACTCTGGAAACACCATATATTTT.

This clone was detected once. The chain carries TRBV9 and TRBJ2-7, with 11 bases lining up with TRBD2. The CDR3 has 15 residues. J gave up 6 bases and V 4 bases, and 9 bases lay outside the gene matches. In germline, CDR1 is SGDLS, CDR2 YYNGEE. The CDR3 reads CASSPNSGGGVEQYF. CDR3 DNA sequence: TGTGCCAGCAGCCCTAATAGCGGGGGGGGCGTCGAGCAGTACTTC.

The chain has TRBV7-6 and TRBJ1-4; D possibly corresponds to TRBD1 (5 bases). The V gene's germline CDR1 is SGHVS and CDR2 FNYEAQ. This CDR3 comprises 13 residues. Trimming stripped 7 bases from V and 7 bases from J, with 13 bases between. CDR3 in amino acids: CASTQGRGEKLFF. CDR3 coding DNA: TGTGCCAGCACCCAGGGAAGGGGTGAAAAACTGTTTTTT.